The 4 T cell receptor beta chains below all came from one sample that was sequenced in a study of early T cells in non-severe SARS-CoV-2 infection. TCRdb re-derived calls from the 5' RACE reads in MiXCR, one entry per CDR3 protein. The data contain tens of thousands of distinct CDR3 sequences, roughly 10% of them singletons. Sequencing was done on a sample of whole blood. These receptors came from an adult who was a healthcare worker with PCR-confirmed SARS-CoV-2 infection or an uninfected control (not recorded which).

The gene calls are TRBV25-1 and TRBJ2-1; no clear D gene. CDR1 and CDR2 from the germline V gene are MGHDK and SYGVNS. The CDR3 spans 12 residues. The ends were cut back, 3 bases at V and 10 bases at J, with 10 bases in the middle. CDR3 amino acids: CASSDPNREQFF. The CDR3 DNA follows: TGTGCCAGCAGTGACCCCAACAGAGAGCAGTTCTTC.

This chain uses TRBV3-1 with TRBJ2-2, with 9 bases that match TRBD1. The CDR3 runs 16 residues. Trimming at V came to 0 bases and at J to 3 bases, leaving 2 bases not matched to a gene. Germline V gene data show CDR1 as LGHDT and CDR2 as YNNKEL (reference sequence). This chain's CDR3 is CASSQEGQGDTGELFF. CDR3 nucleotides: TGTGCCAGCAGCCAAGAGGGACAGGGCGACACCGGGGAGCTGTTTTTT.

The chain joins TRBV5-1 to TRBJ2-1, with unresolved D. The germline gives CDR1 SGHRS, CDR2 YFSETQ. V shed 3 bases and J shed 0 bases, with 13 bases lying between them. CDR3 length: 16 amino acids. The CDR3 DNA reads as TGCGCCAGCAGCTGGGCCGGGTACGCCTCCTACAATGAGCAGTTCTTC. Protein: CASSWAGYASYNEQFF.

This clonotype has only a few counts. The J gene is TRBJ2-3, the V gene TRBV5-1; D is undetermined. CDR1 and CDR2 from the germline V gene are SGHRS and YFSETQ. The CDR3 totals 14 residues. V was shortened by 3 bases and J by 6 bases, with 14 bases between the two germline ends. CDR3 region: CASSSIAPSDTQYF. CDR3 nucleotide sequence: TGCGCCAGCAGCTCAATTGCCCCCTCTGATACGCAGTATTTT.